This T cell receptor (beta chain) was captured by sequencing in a study of glioma-infiltrating T cells. The CDR3 sequence is 14 residues long. Trimming took 7 bases from V and 3 from J; bases not matched to a gene: 6. CDR1 and CDR2 (germline): SEHNR, FQNEAQ (reference sequence). Amplification of TCR alpha and beta CDR3 regions from RNA used iRepertoire nested multiplex PCR. Each CDR3 protein is one row after TCRdb ran MiXCR on the multiplex PCR reads. The data hold 100,000 to 150,000 distinct CDR3 sequences, with roughly 25% observed a single time. This clonotype was recorded many times. The sample taken for sequencing was glioma tissue, nonneoplastic brain tissue, or PBMCs (not recorded which). The sequence derives from a human donor with low-grade glioma or glioblastoma, undergoing nonglioma brain surgery, or in good health (not recorded which). The chain employs TRBV7-9 and TRBJ2-7; TRBD1 agrees at 10 bases. Here the CDR3 reads CASNGQGGLYEQYF. Here the CDR3 DNA reads TGTGCCAGCAACGGACAGGGGGGACTCTACGAGCAGTACTTC. Combining the CDR3 with reference TRBV7-9 and TRBJ2-7 gives the whole variable domain DTGVSQNPRHKITKRGQNVTFRCDPISEHNRLYWYRQTLGQGPEFLTYFQNEAQLEKSRLLSDRFSAERPKGSFSTLEIQRTEQGDSAMYLCASNGQGGLYEQYFGPGTRLTVT.